This entry concerns a single T cell receptor beta chain. Other DNA sequences in this sample translate to the same CDR3. The sample originates from a study of shared clonotypes between healthy human individuals. The repertoire was sequenced with immunoSEQ multiplex PCR; TCRdb's copy has only in-frame clones and lacks some. The sample lists 2 million to 2.5 million clones, over 85% seen once, with 0.39% in the top ten. CDR1 SGDLS and CDR2 YYNGEE come from the germline V gene. CDR3 size: 14 residues. After removal of 1 base from V and 4 bases from J, the junction contained 0 bases not matched to a gene. This chain links TRBV9 with TRBJ2-2; 8 bases fit TRBD2. This receptor was obtained from a man aged 18 to 30 in good health. Some clones in this sample may be carry-over from other donors' samples. Specimen: naive CD4+ T cells from PBMCs. As to subset: CD45RA+ positively selected. CDR3 sequence: CASSVTSGTGELFF. CDR3 sequence (DNA): TGTGCCAGCAGCGTAACTAGCGGCACCGGGGAGCTGTTTTTT.